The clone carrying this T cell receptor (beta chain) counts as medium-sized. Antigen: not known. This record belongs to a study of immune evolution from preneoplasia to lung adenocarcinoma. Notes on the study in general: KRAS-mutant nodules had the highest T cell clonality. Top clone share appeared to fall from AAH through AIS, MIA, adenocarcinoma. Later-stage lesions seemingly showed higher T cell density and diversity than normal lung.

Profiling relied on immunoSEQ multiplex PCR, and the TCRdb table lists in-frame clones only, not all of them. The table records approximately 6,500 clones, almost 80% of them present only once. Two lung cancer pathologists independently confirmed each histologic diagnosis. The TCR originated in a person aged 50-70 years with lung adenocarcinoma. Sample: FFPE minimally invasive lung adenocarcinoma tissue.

CDR3: CASSPKLAGEFWGQETQYF. The CDR3 DNA follows: TGTGCCAGCTCACCGAAACTAGCGGGAGAGTTTTGGGGTCAAGAGACCCAGTACTTC. The rearrangement uses TRBV18 and TRBJ2-5, with 11 bases fitting TRBD2. CDR3 length: 19 amino acids. The germline gives CDR1 KGHSH, CDR2 LQKENI. The J segment lost 2 bases and the V segment lost 3 bases, leaving 14 bases of the junction unmatched. Full variable domain (outside the CDR3, taken from reference TRBV18 and TRBJ2-5): NAGVMQNPRHLVRRRGQEARLRCSPMKGHSHVYWYRQLPEEGLKFMVYLQKENIIDESGMPKERFSAEFPKEGPSILRIQQVVRGDSAAYFCASSPKLAGEFWGQETQYFGPGTRLLVL.